A single sample is the source of the 25 T cell receptor beta chains below, sequenced in a study of cytomegalovirus exposure and HLA in healthy donors (dated by TCRdb to about 2017). The method behind the library was the immunoSEQ multiplex PCR assay. For the multiplex PCR, a mixture combining 60 forward primers for TCR Vbeta segments and 13 reverse primers for TCR Jbeta segments was used. As stored in TCRdb, this immuneACCESS dataset retains in-frame rearrangements with V and J assigned. A fraction of the clones does not appear; measured against another copy, unresolved V genes explain less than half of the discrepancy, and the remainder lacks a known reason. Within this sample are about 180,000 clones, with approximately 82% of them counted one time only. The ten largest clones take up 0.95% to 1.5% of the sample. The sequencing input was PBMCs. All receptors derive from a girl aged 2 to 10 in good health and CMV-seropositive.

The V call is TRBV15, the J call TRBJ1-2, with D possibly being TRBD1 (5 bases). The V gene lost 0 bases and the J gene lost 4 bases, with 12 bases spanning the gap. In germline, CDR1 is LNHNV, CDR2 YYDKDF (reference sequence). This CDR3 has 15 residues. The CDR3 sequence: CATSRDKEGIYGYTF. CDR3 coding DNA: TGTGCCACCAGCAGAGATAAGGAGGGGATCTATGGCTACACCTTC.

This chain links TRBV7-2 with TRBJ1-2; D is perhaps TRBD1 (5 bases). Germline assignment: CDR1 SGHTA and CDR2 FQGNSA. Deletions cut 5 bases from V and 4 bases from J, with 17 bases between. The CDR3 is 15 residues long. CDR3 bases: TGTGCCAGCAGCGGACGGTCAGGGTTCGGCTATGGCTACACCTTC. This codes for CASSGRSGFGYGYTF.

The genes are TRBV28 and TRBJ2-3, with 7 bases identical to TRBD2. Unmatched junction bases numbered 9, after V lost 4 bases and J lost 2 bases. In germline, CDR1 is MDHEN, CDR2 SYDVKM. The length of the CDR3 is 16 residues. The CDR3 loop is CASSSPLADNTDTQYF. Here the CDR3 DNA reads TGTGCCAGCAGTTCACCTCTAGCGGATAACACAGATACGCAGTATTTT.

CDR3 residues: CASSEPYGTSGRQWQFF. In DNA form, the CDR3 reads TGTGCCAGCAGTGAACCTTATGGGACTAGCGGGAGACAGTGGCAGTTCTTC. The chain uses TRBV2 and TRBJ2-1; 14 bases fit TRBD2. After removal of 2 bases from V and 12 bases from J, the junction contained 12 bases not matched to a gene. CDR3 length equals 17 residues. CDR1 SNHLY and CDR2 FYNNEI come from the germline V gene. Based on the CDR3 plus reference TRBV2 and TRBJ2-1, the full variable domain is EPEVTQTPSHQVTQMGQEVILRCVPISNHLYFYWYRQILGQKVEFLVSFYNNEISEKSEIFDDQFSVERPDGSNFTLKIRSTKLEDSAMYFCASSEPYGTSGRQWQFFGPGTRLTVL.

This rearrangement joins TRBV6-5 to TRBJ1-4, with TRBD1 matching 9 bases. CDR3 size: 15 residues. Germline assignment: CDR1 MNHEY and CDR2 SVGAGI. The J segment lost 5 bases and the V segment lost 4 bases, leaving 5 bases of the junction unmatched. The CDR3 DNA follows: TGTGCCAGCAGTTGGGGACAGGGACCAAATGAAAAACTGTTTTTT. Translated: CASSWGQGPNEKLFF.

The chain uses TRBV19 and TRBJ1-1; D unclear. Looked up from germline, CDR1 is LNHDA and CDR2 is SQIVND (reference sequence). The CDR3 runs 13 residues. Trimming shortened V by 4 bases and J by 1 base, and 7 bases separated the two germline ends. CDR3 loop: CASSNSPNTEAFF. In nucleotides, the CDR3 is TGTGCCAGTAGTAATAGCCCGAACACTGAAGCTTTCTTT.

This clone was seen a handful of times. V and J are TRBV5-6 and TRBJ1-3, with D maybe TRBD1 (6 bases). The CDR3 extends over 15 amino acids. V lost 4 bases and J lost 0, with 11 bases in between. The germline V gene encodes CDR1 SGHDT and CDR2 YYEEEE. The CDR3 nucleotides read TGTGCCAGCAGCAATGACAGGCCCTCTGGAAACACCATATATTTT. It translates to CASSNDRPSGNTIYF.

The chain carries TRBV30 and TRBJ1-3, with a tentative D call TRBD1 (5 bases). Trimming pared 4 bases from V and 8 bases from J, leaving 15 bases between. This CDR3 is 13 amino acids long. CDR1 is GTSNPN and CDR2 is SVGIG in the germline V gene (reference sequence). The CDR3 DNA reads as TGTGCCTGGACCACGTGGGGGGTGGACACCATATATTTT. Translation: CAWTTWGVDTIYF. Looking up the rest from reference TRBV30 and TRBJ1-3 gives the full variable domain: SQTIHQWPATLVQPVGSPLSLECTVEGTSNPNLYWYRQAAGRGLQLLFYSVGIGQISSEVPQNLSASRPQDRQFILSSKKLLLSDSGFYLCAWTTWGVDTIYFGEGSWLTVV.

This chain uses TRBV5-1 with TRBJ2-4; 11 bases align to TRBD1. The CDR3 has 14 amino acids. CDR1 and CDR2 from the germline V gene are SGHRS and YFSETQ. Trimming at V came to 6 bases and at J to 8 bases, leaving 7 bases not matched to a gene. This CDR3 reads CASKGTGGSYIQYF. CDR3 DNA sequence: TGCGCCAGCAAAGGGACAGGGGGAAGCTACATTCAGTACTTC.

The chain couples TRBV12-5 to TRBJ1-5, with a weak D call TRBD1 (5 bases). Trimming shortened V by 6 bases and J by 0 bases, and 18 bases separated the two germline ends. Per the germline V gene, CDR1 is LGHNT and CDR2 is FRNRAP. CDR3 size: 17 residues. The CDR3 bases are TGTGCTAGTGGCTCCCCCGGGACGGACTATAGCAATCAGCCCCAGCATTTT. Its translation is CASGSPGTDYSNQPQHF.

The chain joins TRBV27 to TRBJ2-2, with 7 positions matching TRBD2. V gave up 2 bases and J gave up 1 base; unmatched junction bases: 4. Germline V gene sequence: CDR1 MNHEY, CDR2 SMNVEV (reference sequence). The CDR3 is made up of 16 amino acids. The CDR3 DNA follows: TGTGCCAGCAGTTTAATAGCTAGCGGGAACACCGGGGAGCTGTTTTTT. It encodes CASSLIASGNTGELFF.

The chain links TRBV14 to TRBJ2-1, with a possible D match to TRBD1 (6 bases). CDR1 is SGHDN, CDR2 FVKESK, per germline. Trimming removed 1 base at V and 9 bases at J, with 10 bases between. CDR3 length equals 13 residues. In nucleotides, the CDR3 is TGTGCCAGCAGCCAAGCGGTAGGGGGTGAGCAGTTCTTC. Its protein is CASSQAVGGEQFF.

CDR3: CATSRGGEHNYEQYF. The CDR3 nucleotides read TGTGCCACCAGCAGGGGGGGAGAGCACAACTACGAGCAGTACTTC. The genes are TRBV15 and TRBJ2-7; possible D gene TRBD2, 6 bases. CDR1 and CDR2 (germline): LNHNV, YYDKDF (reference sequence). Trimming shortened V by 3 bases and J by 3 bases, and 15 bases separated the two germline ends. The CDR3 consists of 15 residues.

The rearrangement uses TRBV5-1 and TRBJ2-7; maybe TRBD2 (5 bases). Trimming took off 3 bases at V and 2 bases at J, with 9 bases between the two ends. The CDR3 totals 13 residues. Germline CDR1 reads SGHRS; CDR2 reads YFSETQ. CDR3 coding DNA: TGCGCCAGCAGCTCCCTCGGGGCCTACGAGCAGTACTTC. It codes for CASSSLGAYEQYF.

V and J are TRBV9 and TRBJ2-5, with D perhaps matching TRBD2 (5 bases). The DNA end lines up better with TRBJ2-7; the J call may be wrong. This CDR3 has 14 amino acids. CDR1 and CDR2 from the germline V gene are SGDLS and YYNGEE. Here the CDR3 DNA reads TGTGCCAGCAGCGTGGGAGCGGATCCGTACGAGCAGTACTTC. It yields the protein CASSVGADPYEQYF.

CDR3 loop: CASSQEAVGTSTDTQYF. DNA for the CDR3: TGTGCCAGCAGCCAAGAGGCCGTTGGGACTAGCACAGATACGCAGTATTTT. The gene calls are TRBV4-2 and TRBJ2-3; tentatively, D is TRBD2 (6 bases). CDR1 and CDR2 (germline): LGHNA, YNFKEQ. V shed 0 bases and J shed 0 bases, with 13 bases lying between them. CDR3 length: 17 amino acids.

This clone was observed a handful of times. DNA for the CDR3: TGTGCCAGCACCCAAAGTAGCGGGAGTTGGAATGAGCAGTTCTTC. Translation: CASTQSSGSWNEQFF. This chain uses TRBV2 with TRBJ2-1; TRBD2 aligns across 9 bases. This CDR3 is 15 amino acids long. The germline CDR1 and CDR2 sequences are SNHLY and FYNNEI. V shed 7 bases and J 7 bases; nucleotides not matched to a gene: 11.

J is TRBJ2-1 and V is TRBV6-1; 16 nucleotides agree with TRBD2. There are 14 residues in the CDR3. V was clipped by 7 bases and J by 9 bases; unmatched bases: 3. Germline V gene data show CDR1 as MNHNS and CDR2 as SASEGT. The chain's CDR3 is CASMGLAGGGEQFF. The CDR3 DNA follows: TGTGCCAGCATGGGACTAGCGGGAGGGGGTGAGCAGTTCTTC.

This chain uses TRBV19 with TRBJ1-2, with 7 bases matching TRBD1. The CDR3 length is 18 residues. The germline gives CDR1 LNHDA, CDR2 SQIVND (reference sequence). J gave up 3 bases and V 9 bases, and 22 bases lay outside the gene matches. The CDR3, as DNA: TGTGCCAGAAGTCGAGCGCTCACTCAGGGGGTTAGTGACTATGGCTACACCTTC. It codes for CARSRALTQGVSDYGYTF.

This sequence joins TRBV5-1 and TRBJ1-1; no reliable D call. The CDR3 extends over 13 amino acids. Trimming removed 5 bases at V and 1 base at J, with 9 bases between. The germline V gene encodes CDR1 SGHRS and CDR2 YFSETQ. CDR3 nucleotide sequence: TGCGCCAGCAGGCCGGTTCAGAACACTGAAGCTTTCTTT. Residues: CASRPVQNTEAFF.

The rearrangement uses TRBV6-5 and TRBJ2-1; 8 positions agree with TRBD2. The CDR3 covers 13 residues. CDR1 is MNHEY and CDR2 is SVGAGI in the germline V gene. The V gene end was trimmed by 2 bases and the J gene end by 7 bases; junction bases not matched to a gene: 1. DNA for the CDR3: TGTGCCAGCAGTTACGGGACTAGTAATGAGCAGTTCTTC. This codes for CASSYGTSNEQFF.

The rearrangement links TRBV2 to TRBJ2-5; TRBD1 is a possible D gene (5 bases). The V gene's germline CDR1 is SNHLY and CDR2 FYNNEI. The CDR3 is 11 amino acids. V dropped 8 bases and J dropped 5 bases, with 9 bases sitting between them. The CDR3 coding sequence is TGTGCCAGCCCACCAGGGGAGACCCAGTACTTC. Its protein product is CASPPGETQYF.

The rearrangement links TRBV19 to TRBJ1-2; D gene unclear. The germline CDR1 and CDR2 sequences are LNHDA and SQIVND (reference sequence). There are 14 residues in the CDR3. Trimming took off 1 base at V and 3 bases at J, with 9 bases between the two ends. The CDR3 spells CASSIAGDHYGYTF. The DNA for the CDR3 is TGTGCCAGTAGTATAGCGGGAGACCACTATGGCTACACCTTC.

For the CDR3, the DNA is TGCGCCAGCAGCCTGCGGGACTATGGCTACACCTTC. Its translation is CASSLRDYGYTF. J is TRBJ1-2 and V is TRBV5-1, with unresolved D. Trimming removed 4 bases from V and 3 bases from J, with 7 bases in between. Germline assignment: CDR1 SGHRS and CDR2 YFSETQ. This CDR3 region has 12 residues.

This clone showed up just once. This chain uses TRBV30 with TRBJ1-2, with D hard to call. This CDR3 comprises 12 residues. V was clipped by 3 bases and J by 8 bases, with 13 bases between them. In germline, CDR1 is GTSNPN, CDR2 SVGIG (reference sequence). The CDR3: CAWRQNDWGYTF. In DNA, the CDR3 is TGTGCCTGGAGGCAGAACGACTGGGGCTACACCTTC.